Presented here are 32 T cell receptor beta chains from one specimen sequenced in a study of cytomegalovirus exposure and HLA in healthy donors. Vbeta (60) and Jbeta (13) primers were used in the PCR. Only in-frame clones appear in the TCRdb table, and some are missing; sequencing was by immunoSEQ multiplex PCR. The data show some 150,000 clones, approximately 80% seen once. The source material was PBMCs. All receptors come from a woman between 50 and 59 years old in good health and CMV-seropositive.

This chain connects TRBV18 to TRBJ2-1; 9 nucleotides agree with TRBD2. The germline gives CDR1 KGHSH, CDR2 LQKENI. V lost 3 bases and J lost 9; bases outside the gene matches: 0. The CDR3 has 12 residues. The CDR3 DNA follows: TGTGCCAGCTCACCTAGCGGGGGTGAGCAGTTCTTC. Translation: CASSPSGGEQFF. Drawing the rest from reference TRBV18 and TRBJ2-1, the complete variable domain is NAGVMQNPRHLVRRRGQEARLRCSPMKGHSHVYWYRQLPEEGLKFMVYLQKENIIDESGMPKERFSAEFPKEGPSILRIQQVVRGDSAAYFCASSPSGGEQFFGPGTRLTVL.

The rearrangement links TRBV16 to TRBJ1-1; D call uncertain. The CDR3 runs to 13 residues. Germline CDR1 reads KGHSY; CDR2 reads FQNENV. V dropped 1 base and J dropped 2 bases, with 5 bases sitting between them. The CDR3 DNA follows: TGTGCCAGCAGCCAATTCCCAAACACTGAAGCTTTCTTT. This encodes CASSQFPNTEAFF.

Only one count was recorded for this clone. The rearrangement uses TRBV7-9 and TRBJ1-3, with TRBD1 as a possible D gene (6 bases). V was pared by 3 bases and J by 6 bases, with 18 bases between. Germline V lookup: CDR1 SEHNR, CDR2 FQNEAQ (reference sequence). The CDR3 sequence is 16 residues long. The CDR3 here is CASSFDPGQRSNTIYF. CDR3 DNA sequence: TGTGCCAGCAGCTTTGATCCGGGACAACGCTCAAACACCATATATTTT. The complete variable domain, with remaining parts taken from reference TRBV7-9 and TRBJ1-3, reads DTGVSQNPRHKITKRGQNVTFRCDPISEHNRLYWYRQTLGQGPEFLTYFQNEAQLEKSRLLSDRFSAERPKGSFSTLEIQRTEQGDSAMYLCASSFDPGQRSNTIYFGEGSWLTVV.

The chain couples TRBV5-4 to TRBJ1-2; weak D call: TRBD1 (5 bases). Trimming took 1 base from V and 3 from J, leaving 7 bases between them. The CDR3 covers 13 residues. Germline values: CDR1 SGHNT, CDR2 YYREEE (reference sequence). The CDR3 bases are TGTGCCAGCAGCTTGCGGGGGGACTATGGCTACACCTTC. Translated, it gives CASSLRGDYGYTF.

The CDR3 DNA reads as TGTGCCAGCAGCCTGGGACAGGGGTATGGCTACACCTTC. Amino acids: CASSLGQGYGYTF. The chain has TRBV14 and TRBJ1-2, with 10 bases that match TRBD1. Germline V gene data show CDR1 as SGHDN and CDR2 as FVKESK. The CDR3 loop spans 13 amino acids. The J segment lost 5 bases and the V segment lost 4 bases, leaving 1 base of the junction unmatched.

The J gene is TRBJ1-3, the V gene TRBV6-1; tentative D call: TRBD1 (6 bases). Looked up from germline, CDR1 is MNHNS and CDR2 is SASEGT. Deletions cut 4 bases from V and 7 bases from J, with 14 bases between. The CDR3 totals 14 residues. In DNA, the CDR3 is TGTGCCAGCAGTGCAACCACAGGGTATAACACCATATATTTT. Translated: CASSATTGYNTIYF.

The rearrangement links TRBV7-9 to TRBJ1-1; 9 bases align to TRBD1. Germline V lookup: CDR1 SEHNR, CDR2 FQNEAQ (reference sequence). With V trimmed by 5 bases and J by 11 bases, 3 bases remained unmatched. The CDR3 has 11 amino acids. The CDR3 bases are TGTGCCAGCAGCCACGACAGGGGGGCTTTCTTT. Residues: CASSHDRGAFF.

CDR3 residues: CASSISRGAEKLFF. Here the CDR3 DNA reads TGTGCCAGTAGTATCTCCAGGGGAGCTGAAAAACTGTTTTTT. The V call is TRBV19, the J call TRBJ1-4; D possibly corresponds to TRBD1 (6 bases). The V end lost 3 bases, the J end lost 7 bases, and 12 bases lay between the germline ends. The germline V gene has CDR1 LNHDA and CDR2 SQIVND (reference sequence). The CDR3 consists of 14 residues.

This clone has a handful of counts. The rearrangement uses TRBV4-3 and TRBJ1-1; possibly TRBD1 for D (5 bases). The V gene's germline CDR1 is LGHNA and CDR2 YSLEER. V lost 2 bases to trimming and J lost 1 base, with 5 bases between them. This CDR3 comprises 13 residues. CDR3 protein: CASSQTGNTEAFF. The CDR3 region has the DNA TGCGCCAGCAGCCAAACAGGGAACACTGAAGCTTTCTTT.

The V call is TRBV18, the J call TRBJ1-4, with 7 bases lining up with TRBD1. The junction had 4 bases not matched to a gene; V was cut back by 5 bases and J by 4 bases. CDR3 length: 14 amino acids. CDR1 is KGHSH, CDR2 LQKENI, per germline. The CDR3 region is CASSTGQLNEKLFF. CDR3 nucleotides: TGTGCCAGCTCAACGGGACAGCTTAATGAAAAACTGTTTTTT.

The chain couples TRBV7-2 to TRBJ2-3, with TRBD2 identical over 7 bases. V shed 3 bases and J 6 bases; nucleotides not matched to a gene: 12. Germline V CDR1 and CDR2: SGHTA, FQGNSA. The CDR3 covers 16 residues. The CDR3 bases are TGTGCCAGCAGCTTTAGAGCTAGCGGATTCGGGGATACGCAGTATTTT. Its translation: CASSFRASGFGDTQYF.

The V gene is TRBV7-3, the J gene TRBJ1-2; 10 bases fit TRBD1. CDR3 size: 13 residues. Unmatched junction bases numbered 6, after V lost 6 bases and J lost 8 bases. Germline loops: CDR1 SGHTA, CDR2 FQGTGA. CDR3 protein: CASSLGTGEGYTF. The CDR3 nucleotides read TGTGCCAGCAGTTTAGGGACAGGGGAGGGCTACACCTTC.

V and J are TRBV30 and TRBJ1-1; D not certain. The CDR3 has 13 amino acids. Germline V CDR1 and CDR2: GTSNPN, SVGIG (reference sequence). Between the trimmed V and J ends, which lost 2 bases and 4 bases, there was a span of 11 bases. The CDR3 spells CAWSITRGTEAFF. Here the CDR3 DNA reads TGTGCCTGGAGTATCACGCGAGGCACTGAAGCTTTCTTT.

The genes are TRBV9 and TRBJ1-4; D might be TRBD1 (6 bases). The V and J ends lost 4 bases and 7 bases respectively, with 17 bases between them. Germline CDR1 and CDR2: SGDLS and YYNGEE. This CDR3 region has 15 residues. The DNA of the CDR3 is TGTGCCAGCAGCCCTACCACCGACAGGAGTGAAAAACTGTTTTTT. Translating gives CASSPTTDRSEKLFF.

The chain joins TRBV7-6 to TRBJ1-2, with 10 bases lining up with TRBD1. Trimming at V came to 5 bases and at J to 4 bases, leaving 7 bases not matched to a gene. Germline V gene lookup returns CDR1 SGHVS and CDR2 FNYEAQ. There are 15 residues in the CDR3. The CDR3 reads CASSTPGQGTYGYTF. CDR3 coding DNA: TGTGCCAGCAGCACACCGGGACAGGGGACCTATGGCTACACCTTC.

The rearrangement joins TRBV2 to TRBJ2-2; 10 positions match TRBD1. Germline CDR1 SNHLY, CDR2 FYNNEI. Unmatched junction bases numbered 4, after V lost 8 bases and J lost 4 bases. There are 14 residues in the CDR3. CDR3 region: CASRQGAVTGELFF. CDR3 DNA: TGTGCCAGCCGACAGGGGGCAGTCACCGGGGAGCTGTTTTTT.

The chain uses TRBV19 and TRBJ2-7, with D possibly being TRBD1 (5 bases). The germline CDR1 and CDR2 sequences are LNHDA and SQIVND (reference sequence). CDR3 length: 16 amino acids. V was cut by 1 base and J by 3 bases, with 16 bases left in between. CDR3: CASSIVTGSPIYEQYF. In DNA form, the CDR3 reads TGTGCCAGTAGTATAGTAACAGGTTCCCCAATCTACGAGCAGTACTTC.

The chain recombines TRBV29-1 with TRBJ1-2; 10 bases align to TRBD1. The V and J ends lost 6 bases and 4 bases, in that order; junction bases with no gene match: 8. This CDR3 spans 14 amino acids. Germline V gives CDR1 SQVTM, CDR2 ANQGSEA. The CDR3 region is CSVARTGGSYGYTF. For the CDR3, the DNA is TGCAGCGTGGCCCGGACAGGGGGGAGCTATGGCTACACCTTC.

The V call is TRBV18, the J call TRBJ2-3; 13 positions match TRBD2. J gave up 2 bases and V 5 bases, and 7 bases lay outside the gene matches. The CDR3 runs 17 residues. Per the germline V gene, CDR1 is KGHSH and CDR2 is LQKENI. In DNA, the CDR3 is TGTGCCAGCTCAATCGGGACTAGCGGGGCAAACACAGATACGCAGTATTTT. Its protein is CASSIGTSGANTDTQYF.

This rearrangement joins TRBV4-3 to TRBJ1-5; 8 bases are shared with TRBD1. The CDR3 spans 15 residues. With V trimmed by 3 bases and J by 5 bases, 6 bases remained unmatched. Germline V gene data show CDR1 as LGHNA and CDR2 as YSLEER. The CDR3 protein is CASSQENRGDQPQHF. CDR3 in DNA: TGCGCCAGCAGCCAGGAAAACAGGGGGGATCAGCCCCAGCATTTT.

This chain connects TRBV30 to TRBJ1-2; 9 positions agree with TRBD1. Germline V lookup: CDR1 GTSNPN, CDR2 SVGIG (reference sequence). The CDR3 extends over 14 amino acids. J lost 4 bases, V lost 3 bases, and 6 bases had no gene match. CDR3 bases: TGTGCCTGGAGACTTACAGGGGGCGGCTATGGCTACACCTTC. It encodes CAWRLTGGGYGYTF.

The chain carries TRBV5-1 and TRBJ1-2; maybe TRBD1 (6 bases). Trimming removed 0 bases from V and 3 bases from J, with 18 bases in between. This CDR3 has 17 residues. Germline-derived CDR1 and CDR2 are SGHRS and YFSETQ. CDR3 residues: CASSLVGAGRQDYGYTF. The CDR3, as DNA: TGCGCCAGCAGCTTGGTGGGGGCAGGACGACAGGACTATGGCTACACCTTC.

This clone was seen just once. The chain combines TRBV23-1 with TRBJ2-1; 16 bases are a match to TRBD2. TRBV23-1 is reported as an ORF; its role is uncertain. V gave up 0 bases and J gave up 8 bases; unmatched junction bases: 7. The CDR3 is 18 amino acids. As DNA, the CDR3 is TGCGCCAGCAGTCAATCGGGGACTAGCGGGAGGGCTATTTATGAGCAGTTCTTC. Translated, it gives CASSQSGTSGRAIYEQFF.

This clone was found a few times. The V and J genes are TRBV6-6 and TRBJ2-3; D is perhaps TRBD2 (5 bases). The ends were cut back, 7 bases at V and 1 base at J, with 9 bases in the middle. The germline gives CDR1 MNHNY, CDR2 SVGAGI (reference sequence). The CDR3 length is 13 residues. Written as DNA, the CDR3 is TGTGCCAGCAACTACGGGGGCACAGATACGCAGTATTTT. This sequence encodes CASNYGGTDTQYF.

The chain carries TRBV9 and TRBJ1-6, with 10 bases fitting TRBD1. The CDR3 totals 15 residues. J was trimmed by 9 bases and V by 4 bases; bases with no gene match: 7. Germline V gene sequence: CDR1 SGDLS, CDR2 YYNGEE. The CDR3 DNA sequence: TGTGCCAGCAGCCCAAGACAGGGGGCGGGTTCACCCCTCCACTTT. It translates to CASSPRQGAGSPLHF.

The gene calls are TRBV6-1 and TRBJ2-5, with D possibly matching TRBD2 (5 bases). The ends were cut back, 5 bases at V and 0 bases at J, with 7 bases in the middle. This CDR3 is 13 amino acids long. Looked up from germline, CDR1 is MNHNS and CDR2 is SASEGT. CDR3 DNA: TGTGCCAGCAGTCTAGCTTACCAAGAGACCCAGTACTTC. This gives the protein CASSLAYQETQYF.

This sequence joins TRBV29-1 and TRBJ2-3, with D possibly being TRBD2 (6 bases). Per germline, CDR1 SQVTM and CDR2 ANQGSEA. V was shortened by 3 bases and J by 2 bases, with 15 bases between the two germline ends. This CDR3 is built from 15 residues. CDR3 protein: CSVDRAGFYTDTQYF. CDR3 DNA sequence: TGCAGCGTTGACCGGGCGGGGTTCTACACAGATACGCAGTATTTT.

In its sample, this clone was seen once. The chain joins TRBV2 to TRBJ2-2; D may be TRBD1 (5 bases). The V end was cut by 5 bases, the J end by 1 base, with 11 bases between. Germline V lookup: CDR1 SNHLY, CDR2 FYNNEI. The CDR3 consists of 15 residues. The CDR3 loop is CASSWAGKNTGELFF. DNA of the CDR3: TGTGCCAGCAGTTGGGCAGGGAAGAACACCGGGGAGCTGTTTTTT. Variable domain in full (rest from reference TRBV2 and TRBJ2-2): EPEVTQTPSHQVTQMGQEVILRCVPISNHLYFYWYRQILGQKVEFLVSFYNNEISEKSEIFDDQFSVERPDGSNFTLKIRSTKLEDSAMYFCASSWAGKNTGELFFGEGSRLTVL.

The chain combines TRBV11-3 with TRBJ2-3; D may be TRBD1 (5 bases). CDR3 size: 13 residues. The germline V gene encodes CDR1 SGHNT and CDR2 YENEEA. V shed 5 bases and J shed 4 bases, with 10 bases lying between them. The CDR3 sequence: CASSGALPDTQYF. The CDR3 DNA sequence: TGTGCCAGCAGCGGGGCCTTACCAGATACGCAGTATTTT.

The chain couples TRBV9 to TRBJ2-1; 9 bases match TRBD2. J gave up 3 bases and V 0 bases, and 10 bases lay outside the gene matches. From germline, CDR1 is SGDLS and CDR2 YYNGEE. This CDR3 contains 18 residues. Here the CDR3 DNA reads TGTGCCAGCAGCGTAGTAGCGGGAGCGGCACCCCACTACAATGAGCAGTTCTTC. Translated, it gives CASSVVAGAAPHYNEQFF.

The gene calls are TRBV20-1 and TRBJ2-1; TRBD1 might be the D (5 bases). The CDR3 is 11 residues long. The ends were cut back, 0 bases at V and 13 bases at J, with 10 bases in the middle. Looked up from germline, CDR1 is DFQATT and CDR2 is SNEGSKA (reference sequence). CDR3 sequence reads: CSARETDYQFF. The CDR3 DNA sequence: TGCAGTGCTAGAGAGACAGATTATCAGTTCTTC.

The table lists this clone with a few counts. This rearrangement joins TRBV28 to TRBJ1-4, with TRBD1 matching over 8 bases. V gave up 7 bases and J gave up 7 bases; unmatched junction bases: 5. This CDR3 contains 13 residues. Germline CDR1 MDHEN, CDR2 SYDVKM. Here the CDR3 DNA reads TGTGCCAGCACGACAGGGGTGGGTGAAAAACTGTTTTTT. This encodes CASTTGVGEKLFF.